This note documents a single T cell receptor beta chain sequence. This clone's antigen is unknown. Per-nucleotide qualities are absent, and no much larger clonotype sits a single base away. TCRbeta CDR3 regions were amplified from genomic DNA using the immunoSEQ Assay, a bias-controlled multiplex PCR. The source study handled its data this way. Nucleated cell counts per sample were estimated from amplification of reference gene primers within the assay. To quantify the absolute abundance of each unique TCRbeta CDR3 rearrangement, sequence reads were collapsed and filtered. For each sample, productive Simpson clonality was calculated as the square root of Simpson's diversity index over productive rearrangements. The clones in this table, taken by TCRdb from immuneACCESS, are in-frame only. Not every clone is retained; where verified, under half of the shortfall comes from an unresolved V gene, and the cause of the rest is unknown. From that table come the V and J calls and clone size; the DNA was used to work out D and trimming. Across this sample there are 90,000 to 100,000 clones, with approximately 79% seen only once. About a tenth of the sample is in the top ten clones.

These data belong to a study of blood T cell repertoires in COVID-19 (dated by TCRdb to the early 2020s). With respect to the entire study: The collaborator samples originated in the United States, Italy and Spain and spanned the acute and convalescent phases of COVID-19. Subjects who had been exposed to COVID-19, were actively infected with it, or had recovered from it provided the deeply sampled blood TCRbeta repertoires that made up the dataset. HLA class I and class II types, where available, came from metadata supplied by the sample provider rather than from assay-based typing. The prospective study material was composed of cDNA or gDNA derived from T cells, B-cell-depleted T cells, or PBMCs. A freely available public database, intended as a resource for researchers studying the immune response to SARS-CoV-2, is where the repertoires were released. Samples were obtained from the ongoing ImmuneRACE study (first 160 participants) and from 1,000 to 1,500 subjects provided by 6 global collaborators. Sample metadata almost always included a de-identified subject ID, COVID-19 status, age in years and sex. Here is what the overall study found, with its caveats: Clinical and demographic metadata were provided uncurated, with the amount varying by source and participant.

V has 0 bases trimmed and J has 7 bases trimmed; junction bases matching no gene number 8. There are 15 amino acids in the CDR3, from cysteine to phenylalanine inclusive. CDR3 DNA only is kept here, 45 bases in frame from base 1. The germline V gene gives CDR1 as SGDLS and CDR2 as YYNGEE. Each collaborating institution followed its own protocols to collect whole blood in K2EDTA tubes. For TCRbeta analysis, collaborator samples were shipped as frozen whole blood, as isolated PBMCs, or as DNA extracted from either sample type. The rearrangement joined TRBV9 to TRBJ1-2; 8 nucleotides in the junction match TRBD1. What was sequenced was peripheral blood. The receptor was isolated from a man between 65 and 85 years old with active or convalescent COVID-19. CDR3 region: CASSVESQGAGGYTF. The DNA sequence is given as TGTGCCAGCAGCGTAGAAAGCCAGGGGGCAGGTGGCTACACCTTC.